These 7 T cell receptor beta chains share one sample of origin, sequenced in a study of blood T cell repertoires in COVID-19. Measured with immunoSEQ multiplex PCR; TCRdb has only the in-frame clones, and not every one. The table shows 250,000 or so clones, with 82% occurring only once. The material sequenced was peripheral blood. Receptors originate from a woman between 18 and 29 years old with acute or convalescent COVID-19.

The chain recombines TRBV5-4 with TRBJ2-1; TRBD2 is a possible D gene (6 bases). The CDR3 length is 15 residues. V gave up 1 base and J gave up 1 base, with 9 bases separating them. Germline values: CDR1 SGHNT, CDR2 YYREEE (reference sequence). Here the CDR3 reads CASSLNGGSYNEQFF. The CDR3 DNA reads TGTGCCAGCAGCTTGAACGGGGGATCCTACAATGAGCAGTTCTTC.

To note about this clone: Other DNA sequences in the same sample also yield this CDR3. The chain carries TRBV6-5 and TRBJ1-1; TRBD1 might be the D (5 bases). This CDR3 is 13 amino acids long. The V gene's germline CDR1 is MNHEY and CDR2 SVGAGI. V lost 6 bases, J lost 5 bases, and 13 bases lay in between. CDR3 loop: CASRPAGQTEAFF. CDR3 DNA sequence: TGTGCCAGCAGACCCGCAGGGCAGACTGAAGCTTTCTTT.

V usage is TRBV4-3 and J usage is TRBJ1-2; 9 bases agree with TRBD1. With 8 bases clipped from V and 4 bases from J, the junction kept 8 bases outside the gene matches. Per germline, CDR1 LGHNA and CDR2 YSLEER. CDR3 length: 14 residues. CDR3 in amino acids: CASGRTGDFYGYTF. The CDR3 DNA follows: TGCGCCAGCGGAAGGACAGGGGATTTCTATGGCTACACCTTC.

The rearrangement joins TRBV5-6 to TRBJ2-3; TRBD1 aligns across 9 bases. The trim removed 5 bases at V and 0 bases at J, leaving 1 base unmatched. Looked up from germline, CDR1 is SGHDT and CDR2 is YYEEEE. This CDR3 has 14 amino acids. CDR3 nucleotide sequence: TGTGCCAGCAGGGGACAGGGCAGCACAGATACGCAGTATTTT. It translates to CASRGQGSTDTQYF.

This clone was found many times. The CDR3 spells CASSQEGPSTDTQYF. In nucleotides, the CDR3 is TGTGCCAGCAGCCAAGAGGGCCCGAGCACAGATACGCAGTATTTT. The chain couples TRBV4-2 to TRBJ2-3; no clear D. The germline CDR1 and CDR2 sequences are LGHNA and YNFKEQ. CDR3 length: 15 amino acids. Trimming pared 0 bases from V and 0 bases from J, leaving 7 bases between.

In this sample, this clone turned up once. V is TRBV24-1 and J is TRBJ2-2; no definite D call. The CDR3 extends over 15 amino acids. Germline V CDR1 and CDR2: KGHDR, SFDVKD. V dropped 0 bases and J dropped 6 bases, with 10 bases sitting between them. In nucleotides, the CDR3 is TGTGCCACCAGTGATTTGCGCTGGCCCGCCGGGGAGCTGTTTTTT. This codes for CATSDLRWPAGELFF.

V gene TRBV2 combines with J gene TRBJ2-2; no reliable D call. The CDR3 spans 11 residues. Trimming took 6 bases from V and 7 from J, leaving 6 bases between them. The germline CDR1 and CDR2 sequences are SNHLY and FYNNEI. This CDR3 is CASRRDGELFF. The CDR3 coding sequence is TGTGCCAGCAGAAGAGACGGGGAGCTGTTTTTT.